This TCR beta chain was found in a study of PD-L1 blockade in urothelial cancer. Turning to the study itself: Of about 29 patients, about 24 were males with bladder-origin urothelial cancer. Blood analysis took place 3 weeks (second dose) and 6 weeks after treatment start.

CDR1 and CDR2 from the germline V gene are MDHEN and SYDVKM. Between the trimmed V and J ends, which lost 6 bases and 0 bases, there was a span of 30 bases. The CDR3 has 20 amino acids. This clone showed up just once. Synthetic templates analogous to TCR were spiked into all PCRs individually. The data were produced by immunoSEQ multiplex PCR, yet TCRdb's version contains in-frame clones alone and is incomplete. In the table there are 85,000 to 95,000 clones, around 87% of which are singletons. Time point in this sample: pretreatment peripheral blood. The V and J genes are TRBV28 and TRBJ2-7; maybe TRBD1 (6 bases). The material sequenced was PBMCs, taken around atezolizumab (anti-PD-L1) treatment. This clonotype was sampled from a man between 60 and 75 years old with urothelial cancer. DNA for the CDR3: TGTGCCAGCAGGGAAGGGGAAAGGACAGCCCAGCCTTGGAGCTCCTACGAGCAGTACTTC. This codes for CASREGERTAQPWSSYEQYF.